This entry lists 14 T cell receptor beta chains sequenced from one sample in a study of regulatory T cells in long-lasting Graves disease. Library construction for TCR beta used iRepertoire HTBI primers and Arm-PCR of CDR3 regions. TCRdb itself ran the multiplex PCR reads through MiXCR, one entry per CDR3 protein. The sample lists about 530,000 distinct CDR3 sequences, 15% to 20% occurring once. Time point indicated: newly diagnosed GD, antithyroid drugs for less than 3 months. PBMC RNA served as the TCR library source. These data also formed part of another study, on T cells in Graves' hyperthyroidism and ophthalmopathy.

Here the sequenced sample was peripheral blood mononuclear cells (PBMCs), taken at new diagnosis, from a patient treated with antithyroid drugs. The receptor set was obtained from a middle-aged woman with Graves disease.

The rearrangement joins TRBV18 to TRBJ2-7; 9 bases agree with TRBD1. Germline trimming cut 2 bases from V and 3 bases from J; bases unmatched to any gene: 5. CDR3 length: 15 amino acids. CDR1 and CDR2 from the germline V gene are KGHSH and LQKENI. The CDR3: CASSPSTGGHYEQYF. The CDR3 region has the DNA TGTGCCAGCTCACCATCGACAGGGGGACACTACGAGCAGTACTTC.

This clonotype was seen many times. The rearrangement uses TRBV28 and TRBJ1-3; the D is unclear. The CDR3 extends over 15 amino acids. With 3 bases removed from V and 0 bases from J, the gap between germline ends came to 9 bases. Germline-derived CDR1 and CDR2 are MDHEN and SYDVKM. The CDR3 here is CASSFLGSSGNTIYF. In nucleotides, the CDR3 is TGTGCCAGCAGTTTTTTGGGGAGCTCTGGAAACACCATATATTTT.

For the CDR3, the DNA is TGTGCCTGGAGCGCCGGGGCAGGGAACTATGGCTACACCTTC. Its translation is CAWSAGAGNYGYTF. The chain has TRBV30 and TRBJ1-2; weak D call: TRBD1 (5 bases). The CDR3 is 14 amino acids. Germline-derived CDR1 and CDR2 are GTSNPN and SVGIG (reference sequence). V shed 3 bases and J shed 2 bases, with 13 bases lying between them. Looking up the rest from reference TRBV30 and TRBJ1-2 gives the full variable domain: SQTIHQWPATLVQPVGSPLSLECTVEGTSNPNLYWYRQAAGRGLQLLFYSVGIGQISSEVPQNLSASRPQDRQFILSSKKLLLSDSGFYLCAWSAGAGNYGYTFGSGTRLTVV.

This clonotype was observed a handful of times. V gene TRBV28 combines with J gene TRBJ1-5; D is perhaps TRBD1 (6 bases). The V end was cut by 8 bases, the J end by 1 base, with 12 bases between. The CDR3 loop spans 14 amino acids. Germline lookup yields CDR1 MDHEN and CDR2 SYDVKM. CDR3 loop: CASARGGSNQPQHF. In nucleotides, the CDR3 is TGTGCCAGCGCCCGAGGGGGGAGCAATCAGCCCCAGCATTTT.

Comment on this clonotype: Mismatch with germline at one junction end may stem from a read error. J is TRBJ2-7 and V is TRBV12-3 or TRBV12-4; a weak D match, TRBD2 (5 bases). This CDR3 is built from 13 residues. This CDR3 reads CASSPGSRNEPYF. The CDR3 DNA reads as TGTGCCAGCAGTCCGGGATCCCGCAACGAGCCGTACTTC.

This clonotype was recorded many times. CDR3: CASSPDRASTNEKLFF. The CDR3, as DNA: TGCGCCAGCAGTCCGGACAGGGCTTCAACTAATGAAAAACTGTTTTTT. This chain uses TRBV5-1 with TRBJ1-4; 8 bases match TRBD1. The CDR3 covers 16 residues. Germline trimming cut 5 bases from V and 0 bases from J; bases unmatched to any gene: 6. Germline V gives CDR1 SGHRS, CDR2 YFSETQ.

The rearrangement uses TRBV25-1 and TRBJ1-6; 10 bases fit TRBD1. The CDR3 loop spans 14 amino acids. The V and J ends lost 6 bases and 9 bases, in that order; junction bases with no gene match: 5. Germline values: CDR1 MGHDK, CDR2 SYGVNS. This CDR3 reads CASRPGQGPSPLHF. The DNA of the CDR3 is TGTGCCAGCAGACCGGGACAGGGGCCTTCACCCCTCCACTTT.

The CDR3 here is CASTIWRGYTGELFF. The DNA for the CDR3 is TGTGCCAGCACTATCTGGCGGGGGTATACCGGGGAGCTGTTTTTT. This chain links TRBV12-3 or TRBV12-4 with TRBJ2-2; 7 bases match TRBD2. V lost 7 bases and J lost 5; bases outside the gene matches: 10. The CDR3 runs 15 residues.

The V call is TRBV10-3, the J call TRBJ1-6; 7 bases agree with TRBD1. The CDR3 totals 16 residues. Germline-derived CDR1 and CDR2 are ENHRY and SYGVKD. J was trimmed by 7 bases and V by 2 bases; bases with no gene match: 8. CDR3 region: CAISERGQGENSPLHF. CDR3 coding DNA: TGTGCCATCAGTGAGAGGGGGCAGGGTGAGAATTCACCCCTCCACTTT.

This clonotype has a count of ten or more. The J gene is TRBJ2-3, the V gene TRBV27; no definite D call. V gave up 2 bases and J gave up 2 bases, with 17 bases separating them. The CDR3 covers 17 residues. Germline V gives CDR1 MNHEY, CDR2 SMNVEV (reference sequence). CDR3: CASSLKPPSLHTDTQYF. In DNA, the CDR3 is TGTGCCAGCAGTTTAAAACCCCCCTCCCTTCACACAGATACGCAGTATTTT.

This clonotype appeared a few times. The V gene is TRBV19, the J gene TRBJ1-2; 7 bases map to TRBD1. V trimming: 0 bases; J trimming: 2 bases; junction bases outside the gene matches: 9. The CDR3 extends over 17 amino acids. CDR1 and CDR2 (germline): LNHDA, SQIVND (reference sequence). Written as DNA, the CDR3 is TGTGCCAGTAGTATAGATTCTCATACAGGGGCGAACTATGGCTACACCTTC. Protein: CASSIDSHTGANYGYTF.

This clonotype was counted a few times. The chain carries TRBV19 and TRBJ1-5; D not certain. The V and J ends lost 5 bases and 5 bases respectively, with 7 bases between them. The CDR3 consists of 12 residues. Looked up from germline, CDR1 is LNHDA and CDR2 is SQIVND (reference sequence). CDR3 bases: TGTGCCAGTAGTTGGCTTGATCAGCCCCAGCATTTT. Amino acids: CASSWLDQPQHF.

This clonotype has at least ten counts. J is TRBJ2-7 and V is TRBV2; TRBD1 matches at 9 bases. The CDR3 is 15 amino acids. In germline, CDR1 is SNHLY, CDR2 FYNNEI. The ends lost 4 bases at V and 2 bases at J; junction bases unmatched: 6. This CDR3 is CASSAGTGLTYEQYF. For the CDR3, the DNA is TGTGCCAGCAGTGCGGGGACAGGGCTTACCTACGAGCAGTACTTC.

This clonotype appeared many times. The rearrangement links TRBV4-1 to TRBJ2-7; D is uncertain. Germline V lookup: CDR1 MGHRA, CDR2 YSYEKL. CDR3 size: 14 residues. The V gene lost 4 bases and the J gene lost 3 bases, with 13 bases spanning the gap. CDR3 nucleotides: TGCGCCAGCAGCCCTCGCCAGGTGGGCTACGAGCAGTACTTC. Encoded protein: CASSPRQVGYEQYF.